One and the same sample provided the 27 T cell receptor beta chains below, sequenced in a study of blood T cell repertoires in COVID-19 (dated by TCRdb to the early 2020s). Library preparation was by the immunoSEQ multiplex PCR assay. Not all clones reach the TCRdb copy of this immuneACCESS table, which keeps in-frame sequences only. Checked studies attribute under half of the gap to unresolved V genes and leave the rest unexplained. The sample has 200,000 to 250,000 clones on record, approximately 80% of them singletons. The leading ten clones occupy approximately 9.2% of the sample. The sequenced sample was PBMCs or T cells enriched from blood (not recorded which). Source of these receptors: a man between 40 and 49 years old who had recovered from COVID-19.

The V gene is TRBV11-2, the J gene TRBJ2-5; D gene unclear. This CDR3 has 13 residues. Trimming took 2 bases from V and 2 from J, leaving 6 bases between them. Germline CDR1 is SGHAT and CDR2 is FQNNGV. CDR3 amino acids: CASSLHKQETQYF. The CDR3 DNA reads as TGTGCCAGCAGCTTACACAAGCAAGAGACCCAGTACTTC.

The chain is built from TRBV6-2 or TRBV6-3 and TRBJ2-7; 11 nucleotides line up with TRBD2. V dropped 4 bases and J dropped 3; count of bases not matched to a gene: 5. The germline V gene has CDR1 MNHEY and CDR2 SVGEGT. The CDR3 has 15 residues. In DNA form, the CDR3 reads TGTGCCAGCAGTTTACTAGCGGGAGATATCTACGAGCAGTACTTC. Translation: CASSLLAGDIYEQYF.

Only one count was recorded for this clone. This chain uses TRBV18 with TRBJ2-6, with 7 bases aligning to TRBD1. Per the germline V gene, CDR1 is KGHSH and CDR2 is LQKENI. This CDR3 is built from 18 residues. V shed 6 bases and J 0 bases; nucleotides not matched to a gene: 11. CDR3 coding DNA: TGTGCCAGCTCCCCGAAGGGGGACAGCCGCTCTGGGGCCAACGTCCTGACTTTC. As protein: CASSPKGDSRSGANVLTF.

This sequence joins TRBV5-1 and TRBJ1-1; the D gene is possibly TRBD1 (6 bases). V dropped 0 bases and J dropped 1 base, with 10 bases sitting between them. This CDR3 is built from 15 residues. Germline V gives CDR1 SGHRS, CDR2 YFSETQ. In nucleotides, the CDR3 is TGCGCCAGCAGCTTGGATGGACAGCAGAACACTGAAGCTTTCTTT. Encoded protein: CASSLDGQQNTEAFF.

Here the CDR3 reads CASSDLTSGGRFGTQYF. CDR3 DNA: TGTGCCAGCAGTGACCTCACTAGCGGGGGGCGCTTCGGGACGCAGTATTTT. The gene calls are TRBV25-1 and TRBJ2-3; TRBD2 matches at 12 bases. V was pared by 3 bases and J by 9 bases, with 13 bases of the junction left unmatched. This CDR3 is built from 17 residues. Germline V gene lookup returns CDR1 MGHDK and CDR2 SYGVNS.

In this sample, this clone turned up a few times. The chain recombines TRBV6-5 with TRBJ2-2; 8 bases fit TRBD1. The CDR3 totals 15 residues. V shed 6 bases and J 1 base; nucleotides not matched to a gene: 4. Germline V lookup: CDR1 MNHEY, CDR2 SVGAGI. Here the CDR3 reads CASRRQGRNTGELFF. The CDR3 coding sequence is TGTGCCAGCAGAAGACAGGGGAGGAACACCGGGGAGCTGTTTTTT.

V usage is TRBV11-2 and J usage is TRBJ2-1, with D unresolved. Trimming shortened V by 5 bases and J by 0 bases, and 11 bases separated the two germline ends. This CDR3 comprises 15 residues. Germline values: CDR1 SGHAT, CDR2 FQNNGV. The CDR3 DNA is TGTGCCAGCAGCCGAGCTAGGAGCTCCTACAATGAGCAGTTCTTC. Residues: CASSRARSSYNEQFF.

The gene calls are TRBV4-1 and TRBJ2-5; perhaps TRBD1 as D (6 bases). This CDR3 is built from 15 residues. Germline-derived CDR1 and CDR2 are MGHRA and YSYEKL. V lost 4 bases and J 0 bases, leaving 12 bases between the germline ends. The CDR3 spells CASSRGQPNQETQYF. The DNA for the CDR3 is TGCGCCAGCAGCCGCGGACAGCCGAACCAAGAGACCCAGTACTTC.

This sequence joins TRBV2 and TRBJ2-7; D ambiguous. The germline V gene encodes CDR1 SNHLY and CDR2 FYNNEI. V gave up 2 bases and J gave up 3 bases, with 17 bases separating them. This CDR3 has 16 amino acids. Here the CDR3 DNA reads TGTGCCAGCAGTGAACCCCGACTCGCTTTCCTCTACGAGCAGTACTTC. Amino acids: CASSEPRLAFLYEQYF.

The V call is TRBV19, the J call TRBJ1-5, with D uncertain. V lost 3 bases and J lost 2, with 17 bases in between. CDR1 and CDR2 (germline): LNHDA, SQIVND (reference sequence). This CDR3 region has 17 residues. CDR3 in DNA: TGTGCCAGTAGTATGCGGGTCCTAGTTCCCCGCAATCAGCCCCAGCATTTT. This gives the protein CASSMRVLVPRNQPQHF.

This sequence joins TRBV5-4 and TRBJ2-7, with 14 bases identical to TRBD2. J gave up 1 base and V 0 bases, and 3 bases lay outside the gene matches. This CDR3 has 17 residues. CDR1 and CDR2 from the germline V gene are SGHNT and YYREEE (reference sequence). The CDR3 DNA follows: TGTGCCAGCAGCTTGGGGACTAGCGGGAGGAGGTCCTACGAGCAGTACTTC. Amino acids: CASSLGTSGRRSYEQYF.

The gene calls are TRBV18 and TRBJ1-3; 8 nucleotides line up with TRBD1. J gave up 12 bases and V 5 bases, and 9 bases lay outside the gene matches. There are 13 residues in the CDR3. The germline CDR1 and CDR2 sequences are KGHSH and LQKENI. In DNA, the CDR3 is TGTGCCAGCTCAGGGGACAGGACTTCCGTCATATATTTT. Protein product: CASSGDRTSVIYF.

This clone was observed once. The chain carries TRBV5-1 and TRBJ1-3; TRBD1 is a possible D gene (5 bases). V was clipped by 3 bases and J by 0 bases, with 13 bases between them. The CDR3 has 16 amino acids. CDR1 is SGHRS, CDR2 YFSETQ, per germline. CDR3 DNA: TGCGCCAGCAGCTCGGTCGGGGGATTCTCTGGAAACACCATATATTTT. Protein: CASSSVGGFSGNTIYF.

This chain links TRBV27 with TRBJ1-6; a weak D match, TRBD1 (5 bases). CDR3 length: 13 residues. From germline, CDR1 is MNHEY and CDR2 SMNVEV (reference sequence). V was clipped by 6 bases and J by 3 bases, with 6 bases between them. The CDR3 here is CASSDSYNSPLHF. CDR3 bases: TGTGCCAGCAGCGACAGCTATAATTCACCCCTCCACTTT.

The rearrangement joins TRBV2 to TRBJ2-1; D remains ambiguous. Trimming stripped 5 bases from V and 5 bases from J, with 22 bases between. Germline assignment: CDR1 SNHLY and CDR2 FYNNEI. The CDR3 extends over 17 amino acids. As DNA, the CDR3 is TGTGCCAGCAGTCCCCCCGGTGAATCACCTCGCGACAATGAGCAGTTCTTC. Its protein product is CASSPPGESPRDNEQFF.

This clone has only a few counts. CDR3 nucleotides: TGTGCCAGTAGTCACCGACAGGGACTTGCGGCCGAGCAGTACTTC. Amino acids: CASSHRQGLAAEQYF. This chain links TRBV19 with TRBJ2-7; the D gene is possibly TRBD1 (7 bases). The CDR3 consists of 15 residues. V was pared by 5 bases and J by 6 bases, with 20 bases between. CDR1 is LNHDA and CDR2 is SQIVND in the germline V gene (reference sequence).

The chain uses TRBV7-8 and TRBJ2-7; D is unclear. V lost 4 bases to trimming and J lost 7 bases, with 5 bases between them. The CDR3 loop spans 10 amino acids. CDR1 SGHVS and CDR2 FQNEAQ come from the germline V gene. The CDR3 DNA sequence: TGTGCCAGCAGCTCGAGTGAGCAGTACTTC. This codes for CASSSSEQYF.

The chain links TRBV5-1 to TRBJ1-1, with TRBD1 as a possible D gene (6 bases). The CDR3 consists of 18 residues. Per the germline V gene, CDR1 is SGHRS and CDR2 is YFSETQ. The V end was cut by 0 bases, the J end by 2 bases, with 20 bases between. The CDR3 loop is CASSLAVGASLSNTEAFF. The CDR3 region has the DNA TGCGCCAGCAGCTTGGCCGTGGGGGCTTCCCTTTCTAACACTGAAGCTTTCTTT.

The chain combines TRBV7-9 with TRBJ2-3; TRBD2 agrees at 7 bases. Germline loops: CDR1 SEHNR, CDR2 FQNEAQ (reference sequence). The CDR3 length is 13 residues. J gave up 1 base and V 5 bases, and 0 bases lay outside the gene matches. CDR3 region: CASSRGGTDTQYF. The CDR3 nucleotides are TGTGCCAGCAGCCGGGGGGGCACAGATACGCAGTATTTT.

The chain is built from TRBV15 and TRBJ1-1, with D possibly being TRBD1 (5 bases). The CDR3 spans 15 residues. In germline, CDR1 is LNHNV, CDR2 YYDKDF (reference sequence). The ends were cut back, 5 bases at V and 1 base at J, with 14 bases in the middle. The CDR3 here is CATSYTLQGNTEAFF. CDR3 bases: TGTGCCACCAGCTACACTCTCCAGGGGAACACTGAAGCTTTCTTT.

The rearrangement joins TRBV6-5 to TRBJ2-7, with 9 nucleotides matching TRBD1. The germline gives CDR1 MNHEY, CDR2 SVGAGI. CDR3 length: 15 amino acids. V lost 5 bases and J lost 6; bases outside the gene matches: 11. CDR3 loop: CASSPLTGGGFEQYF. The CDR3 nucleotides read TGTGCCAGCAGTCCTCTCACAGGGGGCGGTTTCGAGCAGTACTTC.

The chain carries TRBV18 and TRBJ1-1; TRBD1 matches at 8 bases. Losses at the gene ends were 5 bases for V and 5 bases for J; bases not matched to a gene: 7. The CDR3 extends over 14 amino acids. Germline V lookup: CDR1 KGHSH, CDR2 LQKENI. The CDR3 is CASSYGQGWTEAFF. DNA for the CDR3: TGTGCCAGCTCATACGGACAGGGATGGACTGAAGCTTTCTTT.

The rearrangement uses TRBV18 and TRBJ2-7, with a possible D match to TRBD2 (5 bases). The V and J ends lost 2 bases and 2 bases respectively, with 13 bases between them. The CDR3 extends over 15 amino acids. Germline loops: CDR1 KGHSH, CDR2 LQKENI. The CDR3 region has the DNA TGTGCCAGCTCACCAGAGGGCTCGACTACCTACGAGCAGTACTTC. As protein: CASSPEGSTTYEQYF.

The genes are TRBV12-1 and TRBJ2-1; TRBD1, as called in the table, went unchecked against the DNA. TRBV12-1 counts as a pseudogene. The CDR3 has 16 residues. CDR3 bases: TGTGCCAGCAGCTTGGACAGGCCTATTACCTACAATGAGCAGTTCTTC. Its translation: CASSLDRPITYNEQFF.

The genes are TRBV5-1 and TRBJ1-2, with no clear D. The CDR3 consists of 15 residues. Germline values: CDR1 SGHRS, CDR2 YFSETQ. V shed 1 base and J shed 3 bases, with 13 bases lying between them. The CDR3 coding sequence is TGCGCCAGCAGCTTGCCCATGGGCCGAGACTATGGCTACACCTTC. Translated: CASSLPMGRDYGYTF.

The CDR3 DNA sequence: TGCGCCAGCAGCCAAGAGCAGAACTATGGCTACACCTTC. Translating it yields CASSQEQNYGYTF. The chain carries TRBV4-1 and TRBJ1-2; D is unclear. The CDR3 runs to 13 residues. V lost 0 bases and J 2 bases, leaving 4 bases between the germline ends. Looked up from germline, CDR1 is MGHRA and CDR2 is YSYEKL.

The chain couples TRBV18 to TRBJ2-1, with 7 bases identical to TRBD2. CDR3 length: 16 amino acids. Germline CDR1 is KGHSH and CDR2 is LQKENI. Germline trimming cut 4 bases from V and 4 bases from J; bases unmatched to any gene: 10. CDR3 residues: CASSLFPGGWYNEQFF. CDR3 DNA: TGTGCCAGCTCACTCTTTCCGGGAGGATGGTACAATGAGCAGTTCTTC.